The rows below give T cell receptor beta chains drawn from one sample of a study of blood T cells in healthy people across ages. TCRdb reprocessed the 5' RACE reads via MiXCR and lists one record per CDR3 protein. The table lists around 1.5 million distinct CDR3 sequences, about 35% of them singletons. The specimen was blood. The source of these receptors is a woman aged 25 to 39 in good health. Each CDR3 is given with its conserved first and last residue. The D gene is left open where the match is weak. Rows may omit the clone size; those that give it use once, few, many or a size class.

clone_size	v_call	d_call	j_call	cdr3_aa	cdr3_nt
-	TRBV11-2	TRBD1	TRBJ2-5	CASSLDGTVQETQYF	TGTGCCAGCAGCTTAGATGGGACAGTTCAAGAGACCCAGTACTTC
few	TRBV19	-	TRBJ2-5	CASSEARQETQYF	TGTGCCAGTAGTGAGGCGAGACAAGAGACCCAGTACTTC
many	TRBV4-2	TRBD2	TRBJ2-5	CASSQDSLAGETQYF	TGTGCCAGCAGCCAAGATTCACTAGCGGGAGAGACCCAGTACTTC
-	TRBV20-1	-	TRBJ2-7	CSARGGTSYEQYF	TGCAGTGCTAGAGGGGGGACCTCCTACGAGCAGTACTTC
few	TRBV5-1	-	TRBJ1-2	CASSRTQEGIDGYTF	TGCGCCAGCAGCCGAACACAGGAAGGGATCGATGGCTACACCTTC
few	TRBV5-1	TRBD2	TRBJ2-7	CASSPVARREDEQYF	TGCGCCAGCAGCCCGGTGGCGAGGCGGGAGGACGAGCAGTACTTC
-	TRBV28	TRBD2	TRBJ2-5	CASSFGGRVGIQETQYF	TGTGCCAGCAGTTTCGGTGGGAGGGTAGGAATCCAAGAGACCCAGTACTTC
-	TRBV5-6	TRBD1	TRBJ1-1	CASSGEQGAGTEAFF	TGTGCCAGCAGCGGGGAGCAGGGGGCAGGAACTGAAGCTTTCTTT
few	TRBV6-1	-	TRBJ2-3	CASSGGTSQWDTQYF	TGTGCCAGCAGTGGCGGGACATCCCAATGGGATACGCAGTATTTT
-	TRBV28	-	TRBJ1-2	CASSSSWGYGYTF	TGTGCCAGCAGTTCTTCTTGGGGTTATGGTTACACCTTC
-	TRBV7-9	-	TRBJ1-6	CASSSDSVSYLNSPLHF	TGTGCCAGCAGCTCAGACAGCGTCTCGTACTTAAATTCACCCCTCCACTTT
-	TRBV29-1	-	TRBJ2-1	CSVDPYSKDEQFF	TGCAGCGTTGACCCCTACTCAAAGGATGAGCAGTTCTTC
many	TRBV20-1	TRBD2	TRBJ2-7	CSAAGTSNHEQYF	TGCAGTGCTGCCGGGACTAGCAACCACGAGCAGTACTTC
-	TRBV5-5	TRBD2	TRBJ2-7	CASSWTPGLAGGPSGEQYF	TGTGCCAGCAGTTGGACACCGGGACTAGCGGGAGGGCCCTCAGGCGAGCAGTACTTC
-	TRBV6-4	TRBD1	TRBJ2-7	CARLDWTGQGRHEQYF	TGTGCCAGATTAGATTGGACTGGACAGGGGCGCCACGAGCAGTACTTC
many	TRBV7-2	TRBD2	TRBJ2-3	CASSYQTSGDTQYF	TGTGCCAGCAGCTACCAGACTAGCGGGGATACGCAGTATTTT
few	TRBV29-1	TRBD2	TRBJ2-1	CSVAGLALYNEQFF	TGCAGCGTCGCGGGACTAGCCCTTTACAATGAGCAGTTCTTC
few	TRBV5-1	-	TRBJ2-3	CASSPTGGRTTDTQYF	TGCGCCAGCAGCCCGACAGGTGGAAGAACAACAGATACGCAGTATTTT
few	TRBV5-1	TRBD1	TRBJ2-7	CASSFGGQGVSYEQYF	TGCGCCAGCAGCTTTGGGGGACAGGGGGTCTCCTACGAGCAGTACTTC
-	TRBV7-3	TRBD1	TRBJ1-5	CAGSRGFDRDNQPQHF	TGTGCCGGCAGCCGGGGATTTGACAGGGATAATCAGCCCCAGCATTTT
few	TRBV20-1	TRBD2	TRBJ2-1	CSAEGLAYNEQFF	TGCAGTGCGGAAGGACTAGCTTACAATGAGCAGTTCTTC
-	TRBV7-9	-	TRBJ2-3	CASSPLDPTDTQYF	TGTGCCAGCAGCCCTTTGGACCCTACAGATACGCAGTATTTT
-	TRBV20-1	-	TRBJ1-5	CSVHTGYDQPQHF	TGCAGTGTACATACAGGGTACGATCAGCCCCAGCATTTT
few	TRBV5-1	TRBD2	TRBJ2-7	CASSDREPGLAGGEQYF	TGCGCCAGCAGCGACAGGGAACCGGGACTAGCGGGGGGCGAGCAGTACTTC
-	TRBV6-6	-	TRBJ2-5	CASRGTRTSQETQYF	TGTGCCAGCAGAGGGACTCGGACATCCCAAGAGACCCAGTACTTC
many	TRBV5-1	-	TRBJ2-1	CASSLWVIDYNEQFF	TGCGCCAGCAGCTTGTGGGTCATCGACTACAATGAGCAGTTCTTC
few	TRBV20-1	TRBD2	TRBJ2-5	CSARDGAGGEETQYF	TGCAGTGCTAGAGATGGGGCGGGGGGGGAAGAGACCCAGTACTTC
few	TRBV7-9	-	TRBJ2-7	CASSSQRSHEQYF	TGTGCCAGCAGCTCCCAAAGGTCCCACGAGCAGTACTTC
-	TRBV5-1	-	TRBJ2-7	CASWGVGNNEQYF	TGCGCCAGCTGGGGGGTGGGGAACAATGAGCAGTACTTC
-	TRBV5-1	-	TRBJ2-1	CASSSDRPPGNEQFF	TGCGCCAGCAGCTCTGACAGACCCCCCGGCAATGAGCAGTTCTTC
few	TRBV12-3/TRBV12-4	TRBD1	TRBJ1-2	CASSDTGGAGYGYTF	TGTGCCAGCAGTGACACAGGGGGCGCCGGCTATGGCTACACCTTC
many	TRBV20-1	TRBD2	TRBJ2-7	CSARELAGGYEQYF	TGCAGTGCTAGAGAGCTAGCGGGGGGCTACGAGCAGTACTTC
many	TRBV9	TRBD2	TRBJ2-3	CASSVVGGASDTQYF	TGTGCCAGCAGCGTAGTCGGGGGGGCGAGTGATACGCAGTATTTT
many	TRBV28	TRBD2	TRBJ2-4	CASSPRGVAKNIQYF	TGTGCCAGCAGTCCCCGGGGGGTAGCCAAAAACATTCAGTACTTC
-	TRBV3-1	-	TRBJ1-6	CASSQGLALHF	TGTGCCAGCAGCCAAGGTTTAGCCCTCCACTTT
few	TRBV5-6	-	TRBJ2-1	CASESDYHNEQFF	TGTGCCAGCGAATCGGACTACCACAATGAGCAGTTCTTC
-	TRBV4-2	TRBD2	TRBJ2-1	CASGGTSGGASYNEQFF	TGTGCCAGCGGCGGGACTAGCGGGGGGGCCAGTTACAATGAGCAGTTCTTC
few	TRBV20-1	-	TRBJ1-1	CSADLGTEAFF	TGCAGTGCGGACTTGGGCACTGAAGCTTTCTTT
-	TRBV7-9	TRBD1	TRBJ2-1	CASSLGQGVPSYNEQFF	TGTGCCAGCAGCCTGGGACAGGGGGTGCCCTCCTACAATGAGCAGTTCTTC
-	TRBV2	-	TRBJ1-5	CASRESTGGLNQPQHF	TGTGCCAGCAGGGAATCCACGGGGGGTCTTAATCAGCCCCAGCATTTT
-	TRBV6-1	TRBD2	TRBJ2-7	CASSEALFGGSSYEQYF	TGTGCCAGCAGTGAAGCGCTATTCGGCGGGAGCTCCTACGAGCAGTACTTC
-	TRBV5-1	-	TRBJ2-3	CASSQHLGNRGTDTQYF	TGCGCCAGCAGCCAACACCTGGGGAATCGCGGCACAGATACGCAGTATTTT
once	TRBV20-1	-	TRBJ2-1	CSASSGTTYEQFF	TGCAGTGCTTCATCCGGGACCACCTACGAGCAGTTCTTC
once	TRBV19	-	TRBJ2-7	CASSKPASYEQYF	TGTGCCAGTAGTAAACCAGCATCCTACGAGCAGTACTTC
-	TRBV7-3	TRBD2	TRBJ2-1	CASSRQGRGGYNEQFF	TGTGCCAGCAGCCGCCAAGGGCGGGGGGGCTACAATGAGCAGTTCTTC
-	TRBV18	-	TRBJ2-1	CASSRGLPIYNEQFF	TGTGCCAGCTCACGGGGACTCCCTATCTACAATGAGCAGTTCTTC
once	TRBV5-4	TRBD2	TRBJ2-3	CACSSRLAGGTDTQYF	TGTGCCTGCAGCTCCAGACTAGCGGGAGGCACAGATACGCAGTATTTT
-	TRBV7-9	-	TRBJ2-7	CASSKIPAGVYHEQYF	TGTGCCAGCAGCAAAATCCCAGCGGGCGTCTATCACGAGCAGTACTTC
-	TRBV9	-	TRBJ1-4	CASREGLDEKLFF	TGTGCCAGCAGGGAGGGGTTGGATGAAAAACTGTTTTTT
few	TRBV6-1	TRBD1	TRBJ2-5	CASRYRGRGETQYF	TGTGCCAGCCGATACAGGGGTCGGGGAGAGACCCAGTACTTC
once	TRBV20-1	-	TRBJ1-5	CSASTMGGNQPQHF	TGCAGTGCTAGCACCATGGGGGGGAATCAGCCCCAGCATTTT
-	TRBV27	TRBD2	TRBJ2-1	CASSLEPSGRNYNEQFF	TGTGCCAGCAGTTTAGAGCCTAGCGGGAGGAATTACAATGAGCAGTTCTTC
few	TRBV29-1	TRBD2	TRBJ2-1	CSVDPQRSGLANYNEQFF	TGCAGCGTTGACCCCCAAAGATCGGGACTAGCGAACTACAATGAGCAGTTCTTC
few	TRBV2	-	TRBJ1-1	CASSDRSYTEAFF	TGTGCCAGCAGTGACAGGTCTTACACTGAAGCTTTCTTT
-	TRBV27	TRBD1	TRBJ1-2	CASSAYTGGGGYTF	TGTGCCAGCAGCGCCTATACAGGGGGCGGTGGCTACACCTTC
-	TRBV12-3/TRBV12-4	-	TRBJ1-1	CASSLALEGMNTEAFF	TGTGCCAGCAGTTTAGCGTTGGAGGGTATGAACACTGAAGCTTTCTTT
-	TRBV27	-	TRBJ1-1	CATRDNLNTEAFF	TGTGCCACCAGAGATAACTTGAACACTGAAGCTTTCTTT
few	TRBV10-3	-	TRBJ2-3	CAISGGRSADTQYF	TGTGCCATCAGTGGGGGGAGATCCGCAGATACGCAGTATTTT
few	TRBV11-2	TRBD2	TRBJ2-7	CASSPPAGDHGEQYF	TGTGCCAGCAGCCCCCCAGCGGGGGATCATGGCGAGCAGTACTTC
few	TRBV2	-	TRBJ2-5	CASSDKYQETQYF	TGTGCCAGCAGTGACAAGTACCAAGAGACCCAGTACTTC